The following is a TCR beta chain sequence with its context. What it binds is unknown. The germline V gene has CDR1 SGDLS and CDR2 YYNGEE. This CDR3 has 16 amino acids. V shed 4 bases and J shed 0 bases, with 13 bases lying between them. This sample was taken from a study of T cell responses to AZD1222 COVID-19 vaccine. Whole-study results and caveats: The repertoires were collected only after the peak T cell response. Two AZD1222 administrations were followed by greater Spike-specific TCR breadth and depth.

The protocol was immunoSEQ multiplex PCR, while the TCRdb copy is restricted to in-frame clones and leaves out a portion. This sample yields 100,000 to 140,000 clones, of which over 80% are seen a single time; over 7% belongs to the top ten. The chain has TRBV9 and TRBJ2-2; the D gene is possibly TRBD2 (5 bases). The sequence was obtained from an adult who received the AZD1222 COVID-19 vaccine. The sequenced sample was peripheral blood, obtained 28 days after the second AZD1222 dose. CDR3 nucleotides: TGTGCCAGCAGCCCAATGGCGGGCGCGAACACCGGGGAGCTGTTTTTT. This translates into CASSPMAGANTGELFF.